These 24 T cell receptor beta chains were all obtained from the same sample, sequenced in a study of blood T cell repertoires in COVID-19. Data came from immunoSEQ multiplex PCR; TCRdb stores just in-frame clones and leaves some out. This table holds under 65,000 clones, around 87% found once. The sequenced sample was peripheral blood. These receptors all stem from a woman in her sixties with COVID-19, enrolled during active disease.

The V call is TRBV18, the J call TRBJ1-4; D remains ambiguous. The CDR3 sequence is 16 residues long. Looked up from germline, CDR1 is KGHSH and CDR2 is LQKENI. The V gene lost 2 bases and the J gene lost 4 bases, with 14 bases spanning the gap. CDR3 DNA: TGTGCCAGCTCACCAGGAGCGCCCGCAGTTAATGAAAAACTGTTTTTT. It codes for CASSPGAPAVNEKLFF.

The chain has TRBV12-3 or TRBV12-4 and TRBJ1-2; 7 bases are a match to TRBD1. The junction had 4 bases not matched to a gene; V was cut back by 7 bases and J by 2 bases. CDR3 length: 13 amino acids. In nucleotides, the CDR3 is TGTGCCAGCACAAAACAGGGGAACTATGGCTACACCTTC. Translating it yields CASTKQGNYGYTF.

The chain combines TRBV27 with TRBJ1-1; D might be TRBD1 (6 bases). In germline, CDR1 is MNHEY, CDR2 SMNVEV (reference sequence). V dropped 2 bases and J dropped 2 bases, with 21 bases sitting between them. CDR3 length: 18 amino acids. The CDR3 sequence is CASSLQGAGVIGNTEAFF. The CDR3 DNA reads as TGTGCCAGCAGTTTACAGGGCGCAGGGGTAATTGGCAACACTGAAGCTTTCTTT.

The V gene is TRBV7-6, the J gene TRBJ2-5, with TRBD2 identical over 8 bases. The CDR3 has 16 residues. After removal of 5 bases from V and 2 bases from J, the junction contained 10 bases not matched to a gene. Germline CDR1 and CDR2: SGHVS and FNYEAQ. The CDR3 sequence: CASSPTSGIVQETQYF. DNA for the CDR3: TGTGCCAGCAGCCCTACTAGCGGAATCGTACAAGAGACCCAGTACTTC.

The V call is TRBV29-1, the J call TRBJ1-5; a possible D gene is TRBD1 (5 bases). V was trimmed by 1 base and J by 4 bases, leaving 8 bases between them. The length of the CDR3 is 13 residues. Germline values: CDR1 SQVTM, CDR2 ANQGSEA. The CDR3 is CSVEVNRNQPQHF. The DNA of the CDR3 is TGCAGCGTTGAAGTGAACAGGAATCAGCCCCAGCATTTT.

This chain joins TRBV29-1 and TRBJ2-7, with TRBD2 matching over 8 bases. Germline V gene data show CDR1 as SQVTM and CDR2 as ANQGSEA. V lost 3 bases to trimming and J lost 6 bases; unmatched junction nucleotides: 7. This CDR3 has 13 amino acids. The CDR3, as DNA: TGCAGCGTTGAGACGGGAGGGCCAAGCGAGCAGTACTTC. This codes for CSVETGGPSEQYF.

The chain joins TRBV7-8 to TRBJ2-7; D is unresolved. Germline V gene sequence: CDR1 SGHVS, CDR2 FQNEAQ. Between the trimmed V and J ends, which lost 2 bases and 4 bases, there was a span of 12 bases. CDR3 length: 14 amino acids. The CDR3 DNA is TGTGCCAGCAGCTTATCGCGAGTGAGGTACGAGCAGTACTTC. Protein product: CASSLSRVRYEQYF.

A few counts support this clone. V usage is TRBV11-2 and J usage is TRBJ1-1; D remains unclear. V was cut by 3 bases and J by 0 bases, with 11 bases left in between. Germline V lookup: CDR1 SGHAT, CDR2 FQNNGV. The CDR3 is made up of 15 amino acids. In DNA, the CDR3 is TGTGCCAGCAGCTTGTGGGCAGGAATGAACACTGAAGCTTTCTTT. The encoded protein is CASSLWAGMNTEAFF.

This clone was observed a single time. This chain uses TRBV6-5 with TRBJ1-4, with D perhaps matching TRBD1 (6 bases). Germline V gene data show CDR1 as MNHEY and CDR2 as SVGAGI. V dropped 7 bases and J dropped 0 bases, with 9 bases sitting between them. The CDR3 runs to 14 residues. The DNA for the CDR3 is TGTGCCAGCACCAGGGGTTCAACTAATGAAAAACTGTTTTTT. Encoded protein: CASTRGSTNEKLFF.

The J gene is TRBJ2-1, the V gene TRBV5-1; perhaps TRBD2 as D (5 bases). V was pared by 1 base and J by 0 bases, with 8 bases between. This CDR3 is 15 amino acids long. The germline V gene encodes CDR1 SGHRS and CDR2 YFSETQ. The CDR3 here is CASSLFGDSYNEQFF. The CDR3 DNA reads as TGCGCCAGCAGCTTGTTCGGGGACTCCTACAATGAGCAGTTCTTC.

CDR3 nucleotide sequence: TGTGCCAGCAGCTTAATGGGACAGGGTGGTAGCAATCAGCCCCAGCATTTT. This translates into CASSLMGQGGSNQPQHF. The chain combines TRBV13 with TRBJ1-5; 9 nucleotides align to TRBD1. Germline V gene data show CDR1 as PRHDT and CDR2 as FYEKMQ (reference sequence). After removal of 2 bases from V and 0 bases from J, the junction contained 5 bases not matched to a gene. CDR3 length equals 17 residues.

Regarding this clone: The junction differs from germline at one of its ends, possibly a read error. The CDR3, as DNA: TGCAGCGCCGGATGGACAGGGAACCTGAAGACTGAAGCTTTCTTT. Residues: CSAGWTGNLKTEAFF. This sequence joins TRBV29-1 and TRBJ1-1, with 8 bases aligning to TRBD1. The CDR3 has 15 residues. Germline loops: CDR1 SQVTM, CDR2 ANQGSEA.

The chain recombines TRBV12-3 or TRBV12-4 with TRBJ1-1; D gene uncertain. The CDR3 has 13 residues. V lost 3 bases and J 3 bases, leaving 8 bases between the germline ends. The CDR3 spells CASSFVGYTEAFF. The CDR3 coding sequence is TGTGCCAGCAGTTTTGTCGGGTACACTGAAGCTTTCTTT.

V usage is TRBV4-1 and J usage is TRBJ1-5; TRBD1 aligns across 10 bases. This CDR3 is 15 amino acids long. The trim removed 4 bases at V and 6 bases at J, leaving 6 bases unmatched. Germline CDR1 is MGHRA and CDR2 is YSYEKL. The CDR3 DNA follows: TGCGCCAGCAGCCCACTGGACAGGGGGGTTCAGCCCCAGCATTTT. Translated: CASSPLDRGVQPQHF.

CDR3 sequence (DNA): TGTGCCTGGGGATCGGGATGGGAAGGAGGCTACACCTTC. As protein: CAWGSGWEGGYTF. The V gene is TRBV30, the J gene TRBJ1-2; D ambiguous. CDR3 length equals 13 residues. Trimming pared 5 bases from V and 8 bases from J, leaving 18 bases between. CDR1 and CDR2 (germline): GTSNPN, SVGIG (reference sequence). Full variable domain (rest looked up from reference TRBV30 and TRBJ1-2): SQTIHQWPATLVQPVGSPLSLECTVEGTSNPNLYWYRQAAGRGLQLLFYSVGIGQISSEVPQNLSASRPQDRQFILSSKKLLLSDSGFYLCAWGSGWEGGYTFGSGTRLTVV.

CDR3 DNA sequence: TGTGCCTGGAGTGTACGGGGGAGTCAGCCCCAGCATTTT. Protein sequence: CAWSVRGSQPQHF. The J gene is TRBJ1-5, the V gene TRBV30; D may be TRBD1 (5 bases). The CDR3 is 13 residues long. Germline V gene data show CDR1 as GTSNPN and CDR2 as SVGIG (reference sequence). The V and J ends lost 0 bases and 6 bases respectively, with 9 bases between them.

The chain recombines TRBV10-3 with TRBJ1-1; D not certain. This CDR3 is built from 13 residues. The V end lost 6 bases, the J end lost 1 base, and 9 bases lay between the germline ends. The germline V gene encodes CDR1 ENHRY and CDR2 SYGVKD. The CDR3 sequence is CAIRAGSNTEAFF. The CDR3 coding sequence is TGTGCCATCAGGGCGGGCTCGAACACTGAAGCTTTCTTT.

The CDR3 sequence: CASSETGGLAFF. The CDR3, as DNA: TGTGCCAGCAGTGAAACAGGGGGCTTAGCTTTCTTT. The V gene is TRBV6-1, the J gene TRBJ1-1; 9 bases agree with TRBD1. The CDR3 extends over 12 amino acids. After removal of 2 bases from V and 10 bases from J, the junction contained 2 bases not matched to a gene. CDR1 and CDR2 from the germline V gene are MNHNS and SASEGT.

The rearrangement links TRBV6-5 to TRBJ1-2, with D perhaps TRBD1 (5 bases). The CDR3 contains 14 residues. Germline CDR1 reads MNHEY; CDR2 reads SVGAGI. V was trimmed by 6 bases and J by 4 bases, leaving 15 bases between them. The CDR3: CASRGGLTGYGYTF. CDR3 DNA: TGTGCCAGCAGGGGTGGATTAACAGGCTATGGCTACACCTTC.

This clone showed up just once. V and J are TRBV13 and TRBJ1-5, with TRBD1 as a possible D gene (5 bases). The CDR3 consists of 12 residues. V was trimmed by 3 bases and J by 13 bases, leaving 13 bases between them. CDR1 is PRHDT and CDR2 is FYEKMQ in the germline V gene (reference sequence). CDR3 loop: CASSFNRGFQHF. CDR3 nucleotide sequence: TGTGCCAGCAGCTTCAACCGGGGGTTTCAGCATTTT.

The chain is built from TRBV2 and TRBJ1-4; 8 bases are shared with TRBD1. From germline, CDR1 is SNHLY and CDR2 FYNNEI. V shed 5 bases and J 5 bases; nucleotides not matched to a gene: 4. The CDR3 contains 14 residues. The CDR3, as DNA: TGTGCCAGCAGTAGGGACAGGCCAAATGAAAAACTGTTTTTT. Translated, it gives CASSRDRPNEKLFF.

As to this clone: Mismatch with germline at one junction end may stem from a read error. CDR3 sequence: CASSYSVGGELPILLF. CDR3 DNA: TGTGCCAGCAGCTATAGTGTCGGTGGGGAGTTACCGATCCTTCTCTTC. This chain links TRBV11-2 with TRBJ2-7, with D possibly matching TRBD2 (5 bases). This CDR3 is 16 amino acids long. CDR1 is SGHAT, CDR2 FQNNGV, per germline.

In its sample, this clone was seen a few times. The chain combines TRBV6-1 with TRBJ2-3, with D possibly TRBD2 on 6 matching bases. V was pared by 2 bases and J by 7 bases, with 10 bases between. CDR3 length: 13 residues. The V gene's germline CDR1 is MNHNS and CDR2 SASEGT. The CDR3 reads CASSESLAYTQYF. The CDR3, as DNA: TGTGCCAGCAGTGAATCACTAGCATATACGCAGTATTTT.

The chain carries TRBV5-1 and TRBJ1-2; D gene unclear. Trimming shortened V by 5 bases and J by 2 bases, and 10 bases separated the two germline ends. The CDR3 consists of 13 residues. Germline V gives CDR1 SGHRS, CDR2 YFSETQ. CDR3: CASSLPSNYGYTF. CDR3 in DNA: TGCGCCAGCAGTCTACCCTCAAACTATGGCTACACCTTC.